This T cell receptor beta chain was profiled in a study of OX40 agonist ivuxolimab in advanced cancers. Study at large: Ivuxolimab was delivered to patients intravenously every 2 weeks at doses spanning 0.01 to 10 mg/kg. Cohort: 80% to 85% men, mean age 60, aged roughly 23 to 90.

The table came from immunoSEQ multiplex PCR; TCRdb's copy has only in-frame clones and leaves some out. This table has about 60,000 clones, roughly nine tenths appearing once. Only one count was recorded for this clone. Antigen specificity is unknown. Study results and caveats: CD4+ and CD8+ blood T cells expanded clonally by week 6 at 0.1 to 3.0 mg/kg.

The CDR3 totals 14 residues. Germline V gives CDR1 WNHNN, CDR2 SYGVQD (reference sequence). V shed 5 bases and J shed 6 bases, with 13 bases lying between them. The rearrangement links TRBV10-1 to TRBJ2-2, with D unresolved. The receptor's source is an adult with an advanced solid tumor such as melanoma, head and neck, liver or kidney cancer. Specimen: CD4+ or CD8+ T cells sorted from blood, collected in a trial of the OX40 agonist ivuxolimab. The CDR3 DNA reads TGCGCCAGCAGTACGGGCTCCCAGGCCGGGGAGCTGTTTTTT. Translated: CASSTGSQAGELFF.